These T cell receptor beta chains were read from a single sample in a study of immune evolution from preneoplasia to lung adenocarcinoma. The assay was immunoSEQ multiplex PCR, and TCRdb's table has in-frame clones only and misses some. This sample carries 10,000 to 12,000 clones, 82% of them seen once, and the ten largest clones take less than 3.5%. The source material was FFPE minimally invasive lung adenocarcinoma tissue. These receptors were obtained from a person between 65 and 80 years old with lung adenocarcinoma. CDR3s include the opening cysteine and the closing phenylalanine or tryptophan. The D gene is left open where the match is weak. A clone size is listed for some rows: how often the clone was seen (once, few, many), or a class if it is expanded.

D,V,J,size,CDR3,DNA
TRBD2,TRBV5-1,TRBJ2-5,-,CASSLGFGLEKETQYF,TGCGCCAGCAGCTTGGGGTTTGGACTAGAAAAAGAGACCCAGTACTTC
-,TRBV2,TRBJ1-6,-,CASSDGLSASPLHF,TGTGCCAGCAGTGACGGGCTGTCGGCTTCACCCCTCCACTTT
-,TRBV5-6,TRBJ2-7,-,CASSLAGGAYEQYF,TGTGCCAGCAGCCTGGCCGGCGGGGCCTACGAGCAGTACTTC
-,TRBV29-1,TRBJ1-4,-,CSVQGRGEKLFF,TGCAGCGTGCAGGGGAGGGGTGAAAAACTGTTTTTT
-,TRBV5-3,TRBJ2-2,-,CARSFGGRELFF,TGTGCCAGAAGCTTTGGGGGGCGGGAGCTGTTTTTT
TRBD2,TRBV12-5,TRBJ2-3,-,CASGPSGRWVNTQYF,TGTGCTAGTGGCCCTAGCGGGAGATGGGTTAATACGCAGTATTTT
TRBD1,TRBV6-1,TRBJ1-2,-,CASSAQGDVGYTF,TGTGCCAGCAGTGCCCAGGGGGATGTGGGCTACACCTTC
-,TRBV1,TRBJ2-5,-,CTSRNTGEETQYF,TGCACCAGCAGAAATACAGGGGAAGAGACCCAGTACTTC
-,TRBV7-6,TRBJ2-3,-,CASSSSPAGVQYSSTDTQYF,TGTGCCAGCAGCTCCTCCCCAGCGGGCGTCCAATATTCTAGCACAGATACGCAGTATTTT
-,TRBV4-2,TRBJ2-1,-,CASSRSDNEQFF,TGTGCCAGCAGCCGTTCTGACAATGAGCAGTTCTTC
-,TRBV28,TRBJ1-2,once,CASSWGDYGYTF,TGTGCCAGCAGTTGGGGGGATTATGGCTACACCTTC
-,TRBV15,TRBJ1-5,-,CATSPGGGSSNQPQHF,TGTGCCACCAGTCCGGGGGGGGGCTCGAGCAATCAGCCCCAGCATTTT
-,TRBV7-3,TRBJ2-7,-,CASSLWASYEQYF,TGTGCCAGCAGCTTATGGGCGTCCTACGAGCAGTACTTC
-,TRBV4-1,TRBJ1-5,few,CASSSTETGWGNQPQHF,TGCGCCAGCAGCTCGACGGAAACAGGGTGGGGCAATCAGCCCCAGCATTTT
-,TRBV30,TRBJ1-5,-,CAWSKSGLKEGQPQHF,TGTGCCTGGAGTAAATCCGGACTAAAAGAGGGTCAGCCCCAGCATTTT
TRBD1,TRBV7-9,TRBJ1-4,-,CASSRGQAGEKLFF,TGTGCCAGCAGCCGGGGACAGGCCGGGGAAAAACTGTTTTTT
-,TRBV5-6,TRBJ1-1,-,CASSFGQEAFF,TGTGCCAGCAGCTTTGGGCAGGAAGCTTTCTTT
TRBD1,TRBV10-2,TRBJ1-5,-,CASIPKRDRVGQPQHF,TGCGCCAGCATCCCTAAAAGGGACAGGGTCGGTCAGCCCCAGCATTTT
-,TRBV7-6,TRBJ1-6,-,CASSPETGMGNSPLHF,TGTGCCAGCAGCCCCGAGACAGGAATGGGTAATTCACCCCTCCACTTT
-,TRBV6-5,TRBJ2-7,-,CASSRDIKSYEQYF,TGTGCCAGCAGTAGGGACATCAAATCCTACGAGCAGTACTTC
TRBD2,TRBV28,TRBJ2-4,once,CASSPRTSGKGGIQYF,TGTGCCAGCAGCCCGCGGACTAGCGGGAAAGGGGGCATTCAGTACTTC
-,TRBV2,TRBJ2-1,-,CATGADKGYNEQFF,TGTGCCACCGGGGCGGACAAGGGTTACAATGAGCAGTTCTTC
TRBD1,TRBV2,TRBJ2-6,-,CASRTGHGANVLTF,TGTGCCAGCAGGACAGGGCATGGGGCCAACGTCCTGACTTTC
TRBD2,TRBV14,TRBJ2-3,-,CASSQGLAVTDTQYF,TGTGCCAGCAGCCAAGGACTAGCGGTCACAGATACGCAGTATTTT
-,TRBV19,TRBJ2-7,-,CASSIAGTATYEQYF,TGTGCCAGTAGTATAGCGGGGACGGCAACCTACGAGCAGTACTTC
TRBD1,TRBV7-8,TRBJ1-3,-,CASSVTGASGNTIYF,TGTGCCAGCAGCGTCACAGGGGCCTCTGGAAACACCATATATTTT
-,TRBV7-5,TRBJ1-3,-,CARSLIKLGNTIYF,TGTGCCAGAAGCTTAATCAAACTCGGAAACACCATATATTTT
-,TRBV5-5,TRBJ1-5,-,CASSLGLGEGQPQHF,TGTGCCAGCAGCTTGGGGTTGGGGGAAGGACAGCCCCAGCATTTT
-,TRBV6-6,TRBJ1-5,-,CASNSGDSNQPQHF,TGTGCCAGCAACTCCGGGGATAGCAATCAGCCCCAGCATTTT